This T cell receptor beta chain was identified in a study of T cell changes during pregnancy in multiple sclerosis. Germline V gene sequence: CDR1 SGHTA, CDR2 FQGNSA. V lost 5 bases and J lost 8, with 12 bases in between. The CDR3 is 12 residues long. Using immunoSEQ multiplex PCR, the repertoire was profiled, and TCRdb retains in-frame clones only, with some absent. Of about 62,000 clones listed, 92% are singletons. The material was peripheral blood, obtained in the second trimester of pregnancy. The V gene is TRBV7-2, the J gene TRBJ1-2, with D maybe TRBD1 (6 bases). This receptor was obtained from a female donor in good health, enrolled as a control in a pregnancy study. The DNA of the CDR3 is TGTGCCAGCAGCGCTTGGACAGAGGGCTACACCTTC. It yields the protein CASSAWTEGYTF.